Listed below are T cell receptor beta chains from one sample, sequenced in a study of vaccination and CD4 T cells after COVID-19. TCRdb passed the PCR reads through MiXCR, listing each CDR3 protein once. The sample lists over 10,000 distinct CDR3 sequences, roughly three quarters seen once, with more than 20% in the top ten. Their target antigens are unknown. Material for sequencing was CD4+ T cells from blood, cultured in vitro. The receptors originated from a human donor who had recovered from COVID-19. Both conserved end residues are part of each CDR3. A D gene is named only where the DNA matches it firmly. Part of the rows lack a size; the others show once, few, many or a class for expanded clones.

NA	TRBV30	TRBJ2-5	NA	14	TGTGCCTGGAGTGCAGGGACTTTCGGGGAGACCCAGTACTTC	CAWSAGTFGETQYF
TRBD1	TRBV6-1	TRBJ1-5	NA	14	TGTGCCAGCAGTCAAGCGCAGGGGGCAGGGCACCAGCATTTT	CASSQAQGAGHQHF
TRBD2	TRBV20-1	TRBJ2-7	NA	10	TGCAGTGCGGCGGGGGAAGGGCAGTACTTC	CSAAGEGQYF
NA	TRBV7-2	TRBJ2-7	NA	13	TGTGCCAGCAGCTCCCACCTAACCTACGAGCAGTACTTC	CASSSHLTYEQYF
NA	TRBV6-1	TRBJ1-2	NA	15	TGTGCCAGCCGTCCCCCGGGGGCCCGGGGAGAAGGCTACACCTTC	CASRPPGARGEGYTF
NA	TRBV19	TRBJ2-7	once	13	TGTGCCAGTAGGGAAGGGACAACCTACGAGCAGTACTTC	CASREGTTYEQYF
NA	TRBV19	TRBJ2-3	NA	15	TGTGCCAGTAGTATAGAAAGGTCTGGCACAGATACGCAGTATTTT	CASSIERSGTDTQYF
NA	TRBV21-1	TRBJ2-5	large	13	TGTGCCAGCAGCAAGGACAGGGAAGAGACCCAGTACTTC	CASSKDREETQYF
TRBD1	TRBV20-1	TRBJ1-2	NA	14	TGCAGTGCTAGCCTCCCGGGACAGGGCGGGGGCTACACCTTC	CSASLPGQGGGYTF
NA	TRBV24-1	TRBJ2-2	few	15	TGTGCCACCCGTGGTTGGGGGAGCAACACCGGGGAGCTGTTTTTT	CATRGWGSNTGELFF
TRBD1	TRBV4-1	TRBJ1-2	NA	14	TGCGCCAGCAGTCACTTGACAGGGAAGGTTGGCTACACCTTC	CASSHLTGKVGYTF
NA	TRBV7-2	TRBJ1-1	few	13	TGTGCCAGCAGCTTGGATCCCGGGACACGAGCTTTCTTT	CASSLDPGTRAFF
TRBD1	TRBV6-1	TRBJ2-1	NA	13	TGTGCCAGCAGTAAGACAGGGGGGAATGAGCAGTTCTTC	CASSKTGGNEQFF
NA	TRBV20-1	TRBJ1-5	few	14	TGCAGTGCTAGTAGTGTCTGGGGCAATCAGCCCCAGCATTTT	CSASSVWGNQPQHF
NA	TRBV11-2	TRBJ1-6	NA	14	TGTGCCAGCCGCCCCCGGTCGTATAATTCACCCCTCCACTTT	CASRPRSYNSPLHF
NA	TRBV21-1	TRBJ2-1	NA	18	TGTGCCAGCAGCAAATACCCAGGGTCGGGACTAGCGATTGATGAGCAGTTCTTC	CASSKYPGSGLAIDEQFF
NA	TRBV6-1	TRBJ1-1	NA	13	TGTGCCAGCACCTCTACAGGGAAAACTGAAGCTTTCTTT	CASTSTGKTEAFF
TRBD2	TRBV20-1	TRBJ2-7	few	14	TGCAGTGCTAGAGGACTAGCGGTCCTCTACGAGCAGTACTTC	CSARGLAVLYEQYF
NA	TRBV11-2	TRBJ2-6	NA	16	TGTGCCAGCAGCTTAGCCGGGAACTCTGGGGCCAACGTCCTGACTTTC	CASSLAGNSGANVLTF
NA	TRBV7-9	TRBJ1-1	NA	15	TGTGCCAGCAGCTTAGTGGGCAGGTTGAACACTGAAGCTTTCTTT	CASSLVGRLNTEAFF
NA	TRBV6-1	TRBJ1-1	NA	15	TGTGCCAGCAGTCCGTCGGGAGGGATGGGGGCTGAAGCTTTCTTT	CASSPSGGMGAEAFF
NA	TRBV27	TRBJ2-5	few	14	TGTGCCAGCAGTTTATTTCCCAGAGTAGAGACCCAGTACTTC	CASSLFPRVETQYF
NA	TRBV2	TRBJ1-5	NA	15	TGTGCCAGCAGTGTCCGGACATTTGGCAATCAGCCCCAGCATTTT	CASSVRTFGNQPQHF
NA	TRBV7-3	TRBJ2-2	NA	13	TGTGCCAGCAGCGGTGCCGGGATCGGGGAGCTGTTTTTT	CASSGAGIGELFF
TRBD2	TRBV6-1	TRBJ2-3	NA	14	TGTGCCAGCAGCCGGACTAGCGGGAGGGGTACGCAGTATTTT	CASSRTSGRGTQYF
NA	TRBV6-1	TRBJ1-5	NA	15	TGTGCCAGCAGTATTAGGGCGAGAAGCAATCAGCCCCAGCATTTT	CASSIRARSNQPQHF
NA	TRBV19	TRBJ2-2	NA	17	TGTGCCAGTAGGGACCCCACTCGCAGGGTTAACACCGGGGAGCTGTTTTTT	CASRDPTRRVNTGELFF